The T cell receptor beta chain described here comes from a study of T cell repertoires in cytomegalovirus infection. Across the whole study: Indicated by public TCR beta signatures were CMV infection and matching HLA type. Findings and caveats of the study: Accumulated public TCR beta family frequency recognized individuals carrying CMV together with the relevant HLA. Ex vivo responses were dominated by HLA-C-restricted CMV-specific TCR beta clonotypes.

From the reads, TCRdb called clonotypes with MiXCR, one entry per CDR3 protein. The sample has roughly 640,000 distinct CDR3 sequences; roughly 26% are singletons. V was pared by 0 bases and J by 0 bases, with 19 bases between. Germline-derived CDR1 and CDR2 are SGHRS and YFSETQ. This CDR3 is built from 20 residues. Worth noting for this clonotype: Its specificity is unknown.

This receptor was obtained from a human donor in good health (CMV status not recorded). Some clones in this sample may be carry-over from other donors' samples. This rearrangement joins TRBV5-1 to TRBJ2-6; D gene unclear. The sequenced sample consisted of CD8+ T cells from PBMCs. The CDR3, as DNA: TGCGCCAGCAGCTTGGCCGGTCAGACCACCCCCAGCTCTGGGGCCAACGTCCTGACTTTC. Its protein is CASSLAGQTTPSSGANVLTF.